The clone carrying this T cell receptor (beta chain) was detected many times. Its antigen remains unidentified. V dropped 4 bases and J dropped 0; count of bases not matched to a gene: 9. In germline, CDR1 is SGHRS, CDR2 YFSETQ. CDR3 length: 16 residues. This sample was included in a study of response to subunit inactivated influenza vaccine. TCRdb passed the RT-PCR reads through MiXCR, listing each CDR3 protein once. The table lists about 540,000 distinct CDR3 sequences, under 30% of them singletons. Study-wide points: Authors proposed each seasonal influenza vaccination draws in few new T cells.

The same sample was also used in a study of T cells expressing NK-cell markers. From that second work: Template switching by 5'RACE with UMIs generated the TCR beta cDNA.

The receptor comes from a man aged 50-60 years who received an inactivated influenza vaccine. Sequenced here: CD4+ T cells sorted from PBMCs, sampled roughly 12 days after vaccination. V and J are TRBV5-1 and TRBJ2-7; 8 nucleotides line up with TRBD2. The CDR3 reads CASSHGGAASSYEQYF. In DNA, the CDR3 is TGCGCCAGCAGCCACGGGGGGGCGGCGAGCTCCTACGAGCAGTACTTC.